Shown below are 21 T cell receptor beta chains from a single sample sequenced in a study of shared clonotypes between healthy human individuals. TCRdb's copy holds only in-frame clones and misses some; the assay was immunoSEQ multiplex PCR. The table records just over 2,000,000 clones, 85% to 95% of them present only once. Material: naive CD4+ T cells sorted from blood. Specified subset: CD45RA+ positively selected. These receptors were obtained from a man aged 18-30 years in good health.

The V and J genes are TRBV6-1 and TRBJ2-7; no clear D gene. The CDR3 is 14 residues long. The ends were cut back, 3 bases at V and 0 bases at J, with 9 bases in the middle. The V gene's germline CDR1 is MNHNS and CDR2 SASEGT. The CDR3 region is CASSDPVGSYEQYF. CDR3 nucleotide sequence: TGTGCCAGCAGTGATCCCGTTGGCTCCTACGAGCAGTACTTC.

The CDR3 DNA reads TGTGCCAGCAGTACCGACAGGTACTATAATTCACCCCTCCACTTT. It yields the protein CASSTDRYYNSPLHF. The chain carries TRBV27 and TRBJ1-6; TRBD1 is a possible D gene (6 bases). CDR3 length: 15 residues. The germline V gene encodes CDR1 MNHEY and CDR2 SMNVEV (reference sequence). The V and J ends lost 5 bases and 3 bases respectively, with 11 bases between them.

This chain uses TRBV11-2 with TRBJ2-5; no clear D gene. Germline V gene sequence: CDR1 SGHAT, CDR2 FQNNGV. This CDR3 has 13 amino acids. Trimming removed 0 bases at V and 3 bases at J, with 5 bases between. CDR3 sequence: CASSLERKETQYF. The DNA of the CDR3 is TGTGCCAGCAGCTTAGAACGGAAAGAGACCCAGTACTTC.

On this clone: The same CDR3 arises from other DNA sequences in this sample as well. The chain recombines TRBV7-2 with TRBJ2-7; 9 bases are a match to TRBD1. Germline loops: CDR1 SGHTA, CDR2 FQGNSA. The V segment lost 5 bases and the J segment 2 bases; nucleotides outside the gene matches: 1. The CDR3 runs 13 residues. The CDR3 protein is CASSRDRAYEQYF. The CDR3, as DNA: TGTGCCAGCAGCAGGGACAGGGCCTACGAGCAGTACTTC.

The chain joins TRBV30 to TRBJ1-1, with 8 positions matching TRBD1. J was trimmed by 4 bases and V by 3 bases; bases with no gene match: 4. The CDR3 runs to 13 residues. Germline V gene data show CDR1 as GTSNPN and CDR2 as SVGIG (reference sequence). DNA of the CDR3: TGTGCCTGGAGGGAACAGGGGGGCACTGAAGCTTTCTTT. Translated: CAWREQGGTEAFF.

J is TRBJ2-2 and V is TRBV27; D unresolved. This CDR3 has 14 amino acids. Trimming took off 3 bases at V and 5 bases at J, with 10 bases between the two ends. Germline values: CDR1 MNHEY, CDR2 SMNVEV (reference sequence). The DNA of the CDR3 is TGTGCCAGCAGTTTGGTTCGGAGTACCGGGGAGCTGTTTTTT. This sequence encodes CASSLVRSTGELFF.

The chain is built from TRBV5-6 and TRBJ1-3; D not resolved. V lost 3 bases, J lost 0 bases, and 4 bases lay in between. CDR1 is SGHDT, CDR2 YYEEEE, per germline. There are 13 residues in the CDR3. CDR3 in DNA: TGTGCCAGCAGCTATTACTCTGGAAACACCATATATTTT. It specifies CASSYYSGNTIYF.

The chain joins TRBV29-1 to TRBJ1-1, with 7 positions matching TRBD1. J was trimmed by 0 bases and V by 4 bases; bases with no gene match: 11. The CDR3 is made up of 16 amino acids. Germline V gives CDR1 SQVTM, CDR2 ANQGSEA. The CDR3 here is CSVVPAGQIMNTEAFF. CDR3 bases: TGCAGCGTTGTCCCCGCGGGACAGATCATGAACACTGAAGCTTTCTTT.

V gene TRBV18 combines with J gene TRBJ2-1, with TRBD1 identical over 10 bases. Looked up from germline, CDR1 is KGHSH and CDR2 is LQKENI. This CDR3 is built from 18 residues. With 5 bases clipped from V and 1 base from J, the junction kept 11 bases outside the gene matches. CDR3 residues: CASSSKPGQGSSYNEQFF. The CDR3 DNA sequence: TGTGCCAGCTCATCAAAACCGGGACAGGGGTCGTCCTACAATGAGCAGTTCTTC.

This chain joins TRBV18 and TRBJ1-1; no clear D. The germline CDR1 and CDR2 sequences are KGHSH and LQKENI. V lost 6 bases and J 3 bases, leaving 14 bases between the germline ends. The CDR3 runs 14 residues. CDR3 protein: CASSFQSADTEAFF. The CDR3 DNA sequence: TGTGCCAGCTCGTTCCAAAGCGCGGACACTGAAGCTTTCTTT.

This chain connects TRBV10-3 to TRBJ2-7, with 9 bases matching TRBD1. This CDR3 is built from 15 residues. The junction had 6 bases not matched to a gene; V was cut back by 3 bases and J by 3 bases. In germline, CDR1 is ENHRY, CDR2 SYGVKD. The DNA of the CDR3 is TGTGCCATCAGTGAAAACCGGGACAGGGTCTACGAGCAGTACTTC. Translated: CAISENRDRVYEQYF.

The chain links TRBV6-5 to TRBJ1-6, with 7 bases fitting TRBD1. This CDR3 spans 15 amino acids. V shed 6 bases, J shed 10 bases, and the junction held 12 bases outside the gene matches. Germline V gene sequence: CDR1 MNHEY, CDR2 SVGAGI. The CDR3 spells CASRRYRGGSSPLHF. CDR3 sequence (DNA): TGTGCCAGCAGGCGATACAGGGGAGGGAGCTCACCCCTCCACTTT.

The chain joins TRBV7-9 to TRBJ1-1; 9 nucleotides align to TRBD1. Looked up from germline, CDR1 is SEHNR and CDR2 is FQNEAQ (reference sequence). V was clipped by 6 bases and J by 11 bases; unmatched bases: 16. The CDR3 covers 15 residues. The CDR3 loop is CASSHTGTGPRWAFF. The CDR3 nucleotides read TGTGCCAGCAGTCACACAGGGACAGGGCCCCGCTGGGCTTTCTTT.

The V and J genes are TRBV4-1 and TRBJ2-4; D is ambiguous. The CDR3 has 15 amino acids. Germline V gene lookup returns CDR1 MGHRA and CDR2 YSYEKL. Trimming removed 6 bases from V and 0 bases from J, with 12 bases in between. CDR3 loop: CASSDWAEAKNIQYF. In DNA, the CDR3 is TGCGCCAGCAGTGACTGGGCTGAAGCCAAAAACATTCAGTACTTC.

With respect to this clone: Other DNA variants within this sample encode the same CDR3. The CDR3 region is CASSVTGQETQYF. The CDR3 coding sequence is TGCGCCAGCAGCGTGACAGGGCAAGAGACCCAGTACTTC. This chain uses TRBV5-1 with TRBJ2-5; 7 bases agree with TRBD1. V lost 4 bases to trimming and J lost 2 bases; unmatched junction nucleotides: 2. CDR1 is SGHRS, CDR2 YFSETQ, per germline. The CDR3 extends over 13 amino acids.

Remarks on this clone: The sample has other DNA sequences that encode this CDR3 too. This chain links TRBV11-2 with TRBJ1-4; tentative D call: TRBD1 (5 bases). In germline, CDR1 is SGHAT, CDR2 FQNNGV. With 4 bases removed from V and 3 bases from J, the gap between germline ends came to 9 bases. This CDR3 has 14 residues. CDR3 protein: CASSSGHPNEKLFF. The DNA of the CDR3 is TGTGCCAGCAGCTCAGGGCACCCTAATGAAAAACTGTTTTTT.

About this clone: Other DNA sequences in this specimen translate into the identical CDR3. The CDR3 region is CASSLESSYNEQFF. CDR3 sequence (DNA): TGTGCCAGCAGCTTGGAGTCCTCCTACAATGAGCAGTTCTTC. The V and J genes are TRBV7-9 and TRBJ2-1, with unresolved D. CDR1 is SEHNR, CDR2 FQNEAQ, per germline (reference sequence). The CDR3 is 14 residues long. Trimming took off 3 bases at V and 0 bases at J, with 6 bases between the two ends. The full variable domain, rest sourced from reference TRBV7-9 and TRBJ2-1, is DTGVSQNPRHKITKRGQNVTFRCDPISEHNRLYWYRQTLGQGPEFLTYFQNEAQLEKSRLLSDRFSAERPKGSFSTLEIQRTEQGDSAMYLCASSLESSYNEQFFGPGTRLTVL.

The gene calls are TRBV7-8 and TRBJ2-7; a weak D match, TRBD2 (6 bases). The germline V gene has CDR1 SGHVS and CDR2 FQNEAQ. This CDR3 has 14 residues. The V gene lost 3 bases and the J gene lost 6 bases, with 15 bases spanning the gap. CDR3 residues: CASSLHGGGFEQYF. CDR3 coding DNA: TGTGCCAGCAGCTTGCACGGAGGAGGGTTCGAGCAGTACTTC. The full variable domain, with the rest looked up from reference TRBV7-8 and TRBJ2-7, is GAGVSQSPRYKVAKRGQDVALRCDPISGHVSLFWYQQALGQGPEFLTYFQNEAQLDKSGLPSDRFFAERPEGSVSTLKIQRTQQEDSAVYLCASSLHGGGFEQYFGPGTRLTVT.

This clone was detected only a few times. The V call is TRBV6-1, the J call TRBJ1-5, with D possibly matching TRBD1 (5 bases). Per germline, CDR1 MNHNS and CDR2 SASEGT. Trimming took 0 bases from V and 2 from J, leaving 17 bases between them. This CDR3 region has 18 residues. The CDR3 sequence is CASSEALRGTGGNQPQHF. The CDR3 DNA follows: TGTGCCAGCAGTGAAGCGCTTCGGGGAACAGGAGGCAATCAGCCCCAGCATTTT.

The chain uses TRBV5-4 and TRBJ2-3, with TRBD1 as a possible D gene (6 bases). The CDR3 runs to 14 residues. Germline V gene data show CDR1 as SGHNT and CDR2 as YYREEE (reference sequence). Trimming pared 2 bases from V and 4 bases from J, leaving 11 bases between. The CDR3 DNA follows: TGTGCCAGCAGCTTATCTAAGGGGGCAGATACGCAGTATTTT. Translated: CASSLSKGADTQYF.

The V gene is TRBV29-1, the J gene TRBJ1-1; 7 bases fit TRBD1. Per the germline V gene, CDR1 is SQVTM and CDR2 is ANQGSEA. The J segment lost 6 bases and the V segment lost 6 bases, leaving 10 bases of the junction unmatched. The CDR3 totals 13 residues. CDR3 DNA: TGCAGCGTAAGGGACAGTCGGATCCCTGAAGCTTTCTTT. Its protein is CSVRDSRIPEAFF.